The present T cell receptor (beta chain) was sequenced within a study of identical twins. Study-level findings and limits: Potential partial confounding of zero-insertion analyses by invariant MAIT and iNKT cells was noted.

A few counts support this clonotype. Antigen unknown. Template switching created a universal primer site, and the cDNA included unique molecular identifiers. From the 5' RACE reads, TCRdb called clonotypes with MiXCR, one entry per CDR3 protein. This table holds some 710,000 distinct CDR3 sequences, 5.5% to 7.5% found once. The receptor was isolated from a man between 18 and 35 years old in good health. Input material: naive T cells sorted from blood.

CDR3 DNA: TGCGCCAGCAGTTTATTGACTAGCGGGACGAACAATGAGCAGTTCTTC. This encodes CASSLLTSGTNNEQFF. This chain uses TRBV10-2 with TRBJ2-1; 11 bases align to TRBD2. Germline trimming cut 5 bases from V and 5 bases from J; bases unmatched to any gene: 8. The CDR3 spans 16 residues. The germline V gene encodes CDR1 WSHSY and CDR2 SAAADI.